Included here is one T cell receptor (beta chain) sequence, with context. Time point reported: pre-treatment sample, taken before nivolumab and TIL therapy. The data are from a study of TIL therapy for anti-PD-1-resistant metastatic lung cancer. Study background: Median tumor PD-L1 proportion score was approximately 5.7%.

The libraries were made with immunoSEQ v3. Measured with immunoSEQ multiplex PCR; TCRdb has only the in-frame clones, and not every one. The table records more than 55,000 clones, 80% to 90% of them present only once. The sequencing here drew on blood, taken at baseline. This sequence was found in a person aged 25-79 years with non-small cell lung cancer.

The CDR3 loop reads CASSGTSALSTGELFF. As DNA, the CDR3 is TGTGCCAGCAGCGGGACTAGCGCCCTGAGTACCGGGGAGCTGTTTTTT. The J gene is TRBJ2-2, the V gene TRBV5-8, with TRBD2 identical over 10 bases. Germline CDR1 and CDR2: SGHTS and YDEGEE. CDR3 length: 16 amino acids. The junction had 8 bases not matched to a gene; V was cut back by 4 bases and J by 5 bases.